The rows below give T cell receptor beta chains drawn from one sample of a study of human CD8 memory T cell subsets. TCRdb reprocessed the 5' RACE reads and stores each CDR3 protein as one record, lacking DNA. The table lists approximately 11,000 distinct CDR3 sequences, with 15% in the top ten. The specimen was CD8+ stem-like memory T cells (TSCM and TCM) sorted from PBMCs. These receptors were obtained from a human donor in good health. CDR3s include the opening cysteine and the closing phenylalanine or tryptophan. The order of the fields is CDR3 protein, clone size, J gene, V gene. Not all rows give a size; the values are once, few, many and, for expanded clones, a class.

CASSYYQETQYF | . | TRBJ2-5 | TRBV5-1
CASSPHTSAMRVDTQYF | . | TRBJ2-3 | TRBV5-1
CASRSSLPKETQYF | medium-sized | TRBJ2-5 | TRBV6-2/TRBV6-3
CASSTTGVGTEAFF | . | TRBJ1-1 | TRBV5-1
CASRGWTGGEETQYF | . | TRBJ2-5 | TRBV10-2
CASSYRPNTEAFF | medium-sized | TRBJ1-1 | TRBV7-3
CASSQAGTSSTDTQYF | . | TRBJ2-3 | TRBV4-1
CSVERDSPGYTF | . | TRBJ1-2 | TRBV29-1
CASSGDAYNEQFF | . | TRBJ2-1 | TRBV7-3
CASSLTPYNEQFF | . | TRBJ2-1 | TRBV27
CASSLTDRISYEQYF | . | TRBJ2-7 | TRBV5-1
CASSSQSSYEQYF | . | TRBJ2-7 | TRBV28
CASSLVGYTEAFF | . | TRBJ1-1 | TRBV28
CASSYTPGLVQETQYF | . | TRBJ2-5 | TRBV11-2
CSVEADTGRASYEQYF | medium-sized | TRBJ2-7 | TRBV29-1
CAISDLDRGHEQYF | . | TRBJ2-7 | TRBV10-3
CASSAMSGRSYNEQFF | . | TRBJ2-1 | TRBV7-2
CASSPSSYEQYF | . | TRBJ2-7 | TRBV5-5
CASSLSPLTQGDIDEQYF | . | TRBJ2-7 | TRBV28
CASSLVAGAYTDTQYF | medium-sized | TRBJ2-3 | TRBV5-5
CASAQPLAGAPYNEQFF | . | TRBJ2-1 | TRBV12-5
CASSLMAGGPTGELFF | large | TRBJ2-2 | TRBV28
CASSVAGPADTQYF | . | TRBJ2-3 | TRBV10-2
CATRPRTSSYNEQFF | . | TRBJ2-1 | TRBV15
CASSLETPDGTSGVNEQFF | medium-sized | TRBJ2-1 | TRBV7-6
CASSLRLEVYNEQFF | . | TRBJ2-1 | TRBV28
CASRLRDYNEQFF | medium-sized | TRBJ2-1 | TRBV6-6
CASSDPLALSSYEQYF | . | TRBJ2-7 | TRBV2
CAISHPGSNQPQHF | . | TRBJ1-5 | TRBV10-3
CASSPGTGYNEQFF | . | TRBJ2-1 | TRBV4-2
CAAGEEGRGYGYTF | . | TRBJ1-2 | TRBV19
CASSPGVSYEQYF | . | TRBJ2-7 | TRBV6-5
CASSLALAGEETQYF | medium-sized | TRBJ2-5 | TRBV5-6
CASSPYGADTQYF | . | TRBJ2-3 | TRBV7-9
CASSWDPSTEQYF | . | TRBJ2-7 | TRBV12-3/TRBV12-4
CASSSGGTSSYNEQFF | . | TRBJ2-1 | TRBV27